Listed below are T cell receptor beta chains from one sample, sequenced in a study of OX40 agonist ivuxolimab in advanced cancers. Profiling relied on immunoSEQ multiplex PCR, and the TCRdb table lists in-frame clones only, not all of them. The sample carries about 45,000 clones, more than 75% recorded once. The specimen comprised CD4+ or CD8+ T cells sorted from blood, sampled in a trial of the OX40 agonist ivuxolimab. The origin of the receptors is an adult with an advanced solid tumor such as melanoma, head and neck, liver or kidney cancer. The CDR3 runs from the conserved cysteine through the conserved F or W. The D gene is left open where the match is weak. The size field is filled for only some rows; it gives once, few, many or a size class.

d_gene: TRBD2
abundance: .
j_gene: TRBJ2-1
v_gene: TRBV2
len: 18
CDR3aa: CATLTGTSGGSSYNEQFF
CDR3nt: TGTGCCACACTAACCGGGACTAGCGGGGGAAGCTCCTACAATGAGCAGTTCTTC

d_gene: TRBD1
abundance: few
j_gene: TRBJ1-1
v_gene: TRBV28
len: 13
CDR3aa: CASSYQGATEAFF
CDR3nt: TGTGCCAGCAGTTACCAGGGGGCAACTGAAGCTTTCTTT

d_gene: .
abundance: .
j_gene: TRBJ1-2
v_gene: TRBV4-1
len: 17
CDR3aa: CASSPRDLLSANYGYTF
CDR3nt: TGCGCCAGCAGCCCCAGGGATCTCCTTTCTGCTAACTATGGCTACACCTTC

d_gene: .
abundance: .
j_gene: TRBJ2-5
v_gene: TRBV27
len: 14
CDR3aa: CASSLRAGQETQYF
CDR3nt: TGTGCCAGCAGTTTGAGGGCAGGTCAAGAGACCCAGTACTTC

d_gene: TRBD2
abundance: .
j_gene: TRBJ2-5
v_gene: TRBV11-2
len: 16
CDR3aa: CASSLMSTSSQETQYF
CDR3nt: TGTGCCAGCAGCCTTATGTCGACTAGCAGCCAAGAGACCCAGTACTTC

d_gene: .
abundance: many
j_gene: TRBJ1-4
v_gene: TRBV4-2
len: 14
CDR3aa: CASSQGGRHEKLFF
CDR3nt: TGTGCCAGCAGCCAAGGGGGGAGGCACGAAAAACTGTTTTTT

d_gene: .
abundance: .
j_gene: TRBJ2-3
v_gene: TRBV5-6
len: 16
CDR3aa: CASSSVSWPSTDTQYF
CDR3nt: TGTGCCAGCAGCTCGGTTAGCTGGCCTAGCACAGATACGCAGTATTTT

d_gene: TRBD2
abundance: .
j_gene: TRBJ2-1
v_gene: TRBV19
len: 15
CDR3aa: CASTPHGGGYNEQFF
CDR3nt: TGTGCCAGTACCCCCCACGGGGGGGGGTACAATGAGCAGTTCTTC

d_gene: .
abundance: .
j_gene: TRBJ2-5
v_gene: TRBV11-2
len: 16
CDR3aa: CASSPAHASVGETQYF
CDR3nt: TGTGCCAGCAGCCCCGCACACGCTAGCGTAGGGGAGACCCAGTACTTC

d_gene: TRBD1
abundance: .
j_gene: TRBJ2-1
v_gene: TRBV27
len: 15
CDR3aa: CASSPWDSRYNEQFF
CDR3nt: TGTGCCAGCAGTCCCTGGGACAGCAGATACAATGAGCAGTTCTTC

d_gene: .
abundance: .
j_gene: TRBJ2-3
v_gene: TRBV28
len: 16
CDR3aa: CASSLFAGRSTDTQYF
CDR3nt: TGTGCCAGCAGTTTGTTTGCGGGGAGAAGCACAGATACGCAGTATTTT

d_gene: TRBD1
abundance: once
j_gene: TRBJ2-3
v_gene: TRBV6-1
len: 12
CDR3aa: CASSEGQGMQYF
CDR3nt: TGTGCCAGCAGTGAGGGACAGGGGATGCAGTATTTT

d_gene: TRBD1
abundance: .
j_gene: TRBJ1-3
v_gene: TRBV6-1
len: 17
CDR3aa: CASSEWGQLASGNTIYF
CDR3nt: TGTGCCAGCAGTGAGTGGGGACAGTTGGCCTCTGGAAACACCATATATTTT

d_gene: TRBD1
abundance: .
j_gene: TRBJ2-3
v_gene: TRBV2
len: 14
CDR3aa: CASEGAWSSDTQYF
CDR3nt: TGTGCCAGCGAGGGGGCTTGGTCGTCGGATACGCAGTATTTT

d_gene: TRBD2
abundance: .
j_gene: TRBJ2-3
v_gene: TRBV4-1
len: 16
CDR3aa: CASSRRRLAATDTQYF
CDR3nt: TGCGCCAGCAGCCGGAGGAGACTAGCGGCGACAGATACGCAGTATTTT

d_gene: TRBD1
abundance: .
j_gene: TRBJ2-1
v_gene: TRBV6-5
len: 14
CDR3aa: CASSFADRGDEQFF
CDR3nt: TGTGCCAGCAGTTTCGCCGACAGGGGAGATGAGCAGTTCTTC

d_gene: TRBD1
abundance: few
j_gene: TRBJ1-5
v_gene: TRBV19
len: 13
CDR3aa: CASSPGGNQPQHF
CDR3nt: TGTGCCAGTAGTCCAGGGGGTAATCAGCCCCAGCATTTT

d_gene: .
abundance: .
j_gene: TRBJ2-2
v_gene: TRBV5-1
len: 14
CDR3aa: CASSLGSGFGELFF
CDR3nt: TGCGCCAGCAGCTTGGGGTCCGGGTTCGGGGAGCTGTTTTTT

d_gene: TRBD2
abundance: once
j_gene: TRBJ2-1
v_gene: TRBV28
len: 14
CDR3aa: CASSLGAGGNEQFF
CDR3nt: TGTGCCAGCAGTTTAGGGGCGGGAGGCAATGAGCAGTTCTTC

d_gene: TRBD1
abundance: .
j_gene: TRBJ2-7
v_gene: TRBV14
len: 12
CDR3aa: CASSLNGQGFYF
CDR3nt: TGTGCCAGCAGCCTTAATGGACAGGGTTTTTACTTC

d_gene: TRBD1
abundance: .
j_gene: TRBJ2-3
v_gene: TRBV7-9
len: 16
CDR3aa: CASSSFLGTVGDTQYF
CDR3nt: TGTGCCAGCAGCTCCTTTCTCGGGACAGTCGGAGATACGCAGTATTTT

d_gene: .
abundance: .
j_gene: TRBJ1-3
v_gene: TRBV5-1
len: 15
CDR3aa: CASSFGTGLGNTIYF
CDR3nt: TGCGCCAGCAGCTTTGGCACAGGGCTTGGAAACACCATATATTTT

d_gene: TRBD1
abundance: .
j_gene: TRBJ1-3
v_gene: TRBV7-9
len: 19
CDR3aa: CASSSTKFQQGARGNTIYF
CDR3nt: TGTGCCAGCAGCTCAACAAAGTTCCAACAGGGGGCGCGTGGAAACACCATATATTTT

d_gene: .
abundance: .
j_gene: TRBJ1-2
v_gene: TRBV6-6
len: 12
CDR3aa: CASTSGDYGYTF
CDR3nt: TGTGCCAGCACCTCGGGGGACTATGGCTACACCTTC

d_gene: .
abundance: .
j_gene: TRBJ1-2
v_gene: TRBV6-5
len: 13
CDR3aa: CASSYLDGNGYTF
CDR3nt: TGTGCCAGCAGTTACCTGGACGGAAATGGCTACACCTTC

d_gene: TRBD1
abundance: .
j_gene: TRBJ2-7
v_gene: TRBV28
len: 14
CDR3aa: CASRDREIYYEQYF
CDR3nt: TGTGCCAGCAGGGACAGGGAAATCTACTACGAGCAGTACTTC

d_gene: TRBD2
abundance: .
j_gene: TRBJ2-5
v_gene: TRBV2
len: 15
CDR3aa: CASRLGTSGRETQYF
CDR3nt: TGTGCCAGCAGACTAGGGACTAGCGGGAGAGAGACCCAGTACTTC